A single TCR beta chain is shown here with its context. Its antigen is not yet known. Per-nucleotide qualities are absent, and no much larger clonotype sits a single base away. In Seattle, one collaborating source enrolled patients while the infection was active and tracked those patients longitudinally over the course of disease. Each collaborating institution followed its own protocols to collect whole blood in K2EDTA tubes. For TCRbeta analysis, collaborators shipped samples as frozen whole blood, isolated PBMCs, or DNA extracted from either of those sample types. The germline V gene (reference sequence) provides CDR1 LNHDA and CDR2 SQIVND. Taken from cysteine to phenylalanine, the CDR3 has 15 residues. Only CDR3 DNA is held: 45 bases, read in frame from base 1. From V the trimming removes 4 bases and from J it removes 7 bases, while the gene matches leave 5 bases of the junction unaccounted for.

The data belong to a study of blood T cell repertoires in COVID-19 (dated by TCRdb to 2019 to 2021). About the investigation overall: Collaborator samples came from the United States, Italy and Spain and covered acute and convalescent phases of COVID-19. A de-identified subject ID, COVID-19 status, age in years and sex were almost always included in the sample metadata. The material from the prospective study consisted of cDNA or gDNA derived from T cells, B-cell-depleted T cells, or PBMCs. HLA class I and class II types, where available, came from metadata supplied by the sample provider rather than from assay-based typing. The samples were drawn from two sources: the first 160 participants of the ongoing ImmuneRACE study, and 1,000 to 1,500 subjects contributed by 6 global collaborators. The dataset comprised deeply sampled blood TCRbeta repertoires from subjects exposed to, actively infected with, or recovered from COVID-19. A freely available public database, intended as a resource for researchers studying the immune response to SARS-CoV-2, is where the repertoires were released.

Study-wide findings and limitations: How much clinical and demographic metadata was included differed by source and by participant, and the metadata was provided uncurated.

The immunoSEQ Assay, a bias-controlled multiplex PCR, was used to amplify TCRbeta CDR3 regions from genomic DNA. The study's processing was this. The number of nucleated cells in each sample was estimated from the amplification of reference gene primers within the assay. To quantify the absolute abundance of each unique TCRbeta CDR3 rearrangement, sequence reads were collapsed and filtered. For each sample, productive Simpson clonality was calculated by taking the square root of Simpson's diversity index across productive rearrangements. As stored in TCRdb, this immuneACCESS dataset retains in-frame rearrangements with V and J assigned. A fraction of the clones does not appear; measured against another copy, unresolved V genes explain less than half of the discrepancy, and the remainder lacks a known reason. V and J calls plus clone size are reproduced from that table; the DNA served to infer D and trimming. For this sample there are 60,000 to 75,000 clones; 87% appear just once. The leading ten clones occupy around 3.7% of the sample.

The sample was peripheral blood. The source is a woman aged 50 to 60 with COVID-19, enrolled during active disease. The receptor chain draws on TRBV19 and TRBJ2-1; 12 of the junction bases match TRBD2. The CDR3 sequence is CASSRTGLAGNEQFF. In nucleotides, the sequence is TGTGCCAGTAGTAGAACGGGACTAGCGGGTAATGAGCAGTTCTTC.